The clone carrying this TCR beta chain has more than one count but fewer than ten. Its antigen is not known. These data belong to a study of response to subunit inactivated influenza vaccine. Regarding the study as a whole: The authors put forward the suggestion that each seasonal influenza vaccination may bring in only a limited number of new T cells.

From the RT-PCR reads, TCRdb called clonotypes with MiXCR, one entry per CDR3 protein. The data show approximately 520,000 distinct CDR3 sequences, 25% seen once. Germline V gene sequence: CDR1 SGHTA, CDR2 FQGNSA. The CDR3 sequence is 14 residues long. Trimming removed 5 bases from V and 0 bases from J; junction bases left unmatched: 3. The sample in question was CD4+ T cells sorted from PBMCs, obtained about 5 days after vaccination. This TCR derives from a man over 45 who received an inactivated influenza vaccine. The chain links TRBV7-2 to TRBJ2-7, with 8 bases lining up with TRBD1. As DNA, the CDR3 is TGTGCCAGCAGCCAGGACAGGGACTCCTACGAGCAGTACTTC. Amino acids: CASSQDRDSYEQYF.